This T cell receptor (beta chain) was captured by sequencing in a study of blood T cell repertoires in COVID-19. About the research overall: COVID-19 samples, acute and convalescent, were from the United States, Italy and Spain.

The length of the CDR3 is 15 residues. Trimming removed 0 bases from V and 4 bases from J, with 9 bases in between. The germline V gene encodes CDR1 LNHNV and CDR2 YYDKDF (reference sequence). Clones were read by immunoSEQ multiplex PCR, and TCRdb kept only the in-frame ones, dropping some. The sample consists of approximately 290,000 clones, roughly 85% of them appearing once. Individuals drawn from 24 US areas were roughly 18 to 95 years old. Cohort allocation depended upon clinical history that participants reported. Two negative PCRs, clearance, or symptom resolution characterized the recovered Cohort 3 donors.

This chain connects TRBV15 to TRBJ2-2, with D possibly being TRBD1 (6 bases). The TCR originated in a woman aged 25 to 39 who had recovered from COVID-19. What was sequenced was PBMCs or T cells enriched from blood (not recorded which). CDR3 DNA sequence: TGTGCCACCAGCAGAGATCCCAGGGGCACCGGGGAGCTGTTTTTT. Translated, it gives CATSRDPRGTGELFF.